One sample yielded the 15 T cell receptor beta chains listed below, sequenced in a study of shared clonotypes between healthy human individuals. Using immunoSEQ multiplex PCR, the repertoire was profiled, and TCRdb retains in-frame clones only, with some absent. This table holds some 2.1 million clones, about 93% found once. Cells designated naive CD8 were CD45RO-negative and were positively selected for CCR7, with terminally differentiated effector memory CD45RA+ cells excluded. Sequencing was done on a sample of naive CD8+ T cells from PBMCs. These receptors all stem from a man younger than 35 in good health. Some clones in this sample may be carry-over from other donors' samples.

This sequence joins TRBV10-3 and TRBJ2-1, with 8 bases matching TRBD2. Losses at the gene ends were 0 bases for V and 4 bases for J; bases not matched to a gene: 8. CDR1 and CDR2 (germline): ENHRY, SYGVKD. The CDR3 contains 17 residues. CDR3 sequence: CAISESGGRRQYNEQFF. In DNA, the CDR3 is TGTGCCATCAGTGAGTCTGGCGGGAGGCGCCAATACAATGAGCAGTTCTTC.

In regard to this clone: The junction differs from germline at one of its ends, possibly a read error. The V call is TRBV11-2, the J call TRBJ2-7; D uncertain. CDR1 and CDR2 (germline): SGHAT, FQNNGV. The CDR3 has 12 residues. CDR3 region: CASSLVSSEQYF. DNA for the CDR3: TGTGCCAGCAGCTTAGTATCCTCCGAGCAGTACTTC.

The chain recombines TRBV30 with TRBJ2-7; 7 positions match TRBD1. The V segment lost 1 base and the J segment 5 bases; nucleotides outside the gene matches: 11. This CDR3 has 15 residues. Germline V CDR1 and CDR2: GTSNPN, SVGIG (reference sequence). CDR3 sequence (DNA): TGTGCCTGGAGTGGAGAAAGACAGGGCCTAAACGAGCAGTACTTC. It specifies CAWSGERQGLNEQYF.

In DNA form, the CDR3 reads TGTGCCATCAGTGGTGTAGTGTCTGGGACAGGGGGTCGGACTGAAGCTTTCTTT. It specifies CAISGVVSGTGGRTEAFF. The genes are TRBV10-3 and TRBJ1-1; 11 nucleotides align to TRBD1. V shed 4 bases, J shed 5 bases, and the junction held 15 bases outside the gene matches. CDR1 and CDR2 from the germline V gene are ENHRY and SYGVKD. The CDR3 has 18 amino acids.

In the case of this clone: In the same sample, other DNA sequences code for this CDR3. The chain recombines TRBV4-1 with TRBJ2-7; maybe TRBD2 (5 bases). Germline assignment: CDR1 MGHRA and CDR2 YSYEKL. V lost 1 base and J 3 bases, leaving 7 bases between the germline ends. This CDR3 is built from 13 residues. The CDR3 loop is CASSQVGSYEQYF. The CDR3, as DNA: TGCGCCAGCAGCCAAGTGGGGAGCTACGAGCAGTACTTC.

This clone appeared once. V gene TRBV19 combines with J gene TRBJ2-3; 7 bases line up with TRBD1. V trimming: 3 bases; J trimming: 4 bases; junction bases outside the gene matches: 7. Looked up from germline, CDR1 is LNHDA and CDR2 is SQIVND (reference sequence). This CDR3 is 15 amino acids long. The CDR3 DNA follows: TGTGCCAGTAGTATTCTATCTACAGGGGCAGATACGCAGTATTTT. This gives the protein CASSILSTGADTQYF.

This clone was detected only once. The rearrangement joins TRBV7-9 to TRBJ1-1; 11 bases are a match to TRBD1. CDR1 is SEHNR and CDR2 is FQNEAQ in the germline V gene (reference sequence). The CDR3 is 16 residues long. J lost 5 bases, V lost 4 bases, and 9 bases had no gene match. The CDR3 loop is CASSSVRTGGRTEAFF. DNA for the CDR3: TGTGCCAGCAGCTCGGTCCGGACAGGGGGCCGGACTGAAGCTTTCTTT.

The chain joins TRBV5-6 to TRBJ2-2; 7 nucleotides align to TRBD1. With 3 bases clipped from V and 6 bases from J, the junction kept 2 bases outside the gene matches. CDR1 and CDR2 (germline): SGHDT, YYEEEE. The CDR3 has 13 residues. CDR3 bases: TGTGCCAGCAGCTCCAGGGGGTCCGGGGAGCTGTTTTTT. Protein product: CASSSRGSGELFF.

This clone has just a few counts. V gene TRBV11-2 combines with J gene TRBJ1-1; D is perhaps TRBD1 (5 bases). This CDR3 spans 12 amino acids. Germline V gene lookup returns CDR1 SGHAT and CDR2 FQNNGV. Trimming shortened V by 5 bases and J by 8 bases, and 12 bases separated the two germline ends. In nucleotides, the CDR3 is TGTGCCAGCAGCGGCCCGGGACCAGAAGCTTTCTTT. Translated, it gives CASSGPGPEAFF.

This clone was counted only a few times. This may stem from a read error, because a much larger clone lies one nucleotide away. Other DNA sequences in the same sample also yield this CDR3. The chain's CDR3 is CASSSGNQPQHF. For the CDR3, the DNA is TGTGCCAGCAGCTCCGGGAATCAGCCCCAGCATTTT. The chain recombines TRBV7-9 with TRBJ1-5; D not certain. The CDR3 extends over 12 amino acids. V lost 4 bases, J lost 4 bases, and 5 bases lay in between. Germline CDR1 and CDR2: SEHNR and FQNEAQ (reference sequence).

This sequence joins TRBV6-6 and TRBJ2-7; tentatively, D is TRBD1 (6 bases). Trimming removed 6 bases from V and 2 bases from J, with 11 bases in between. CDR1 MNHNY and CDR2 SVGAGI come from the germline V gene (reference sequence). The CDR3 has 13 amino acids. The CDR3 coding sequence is TGTGCCAGCAGCCCGGACAGAACCTACGAGCAGTACTTC. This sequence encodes CASSPDRTYEQYF.

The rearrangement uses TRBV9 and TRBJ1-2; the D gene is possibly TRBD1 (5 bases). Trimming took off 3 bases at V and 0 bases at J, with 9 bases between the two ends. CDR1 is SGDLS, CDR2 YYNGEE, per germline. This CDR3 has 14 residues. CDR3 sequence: CASSALTANYGYTF. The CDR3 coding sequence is TGTGCCAGCAGCGCTCTGACAGCTAACTATGGCTACACCTTC.

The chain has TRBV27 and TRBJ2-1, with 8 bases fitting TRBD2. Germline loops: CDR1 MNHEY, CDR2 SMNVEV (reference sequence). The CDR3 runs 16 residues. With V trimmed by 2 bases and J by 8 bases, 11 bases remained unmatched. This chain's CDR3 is CASSLKRGPKRDEQFF. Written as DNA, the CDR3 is TGTGCCAGCAGTTTAAAGCGGGGGCCCAAAAGGGATGAGCAGTTCTTC.

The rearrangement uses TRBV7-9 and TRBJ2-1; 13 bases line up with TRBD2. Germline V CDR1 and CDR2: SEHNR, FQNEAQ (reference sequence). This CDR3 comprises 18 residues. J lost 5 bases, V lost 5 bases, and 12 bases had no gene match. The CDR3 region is CASSQPGTSGIEDNEQFF. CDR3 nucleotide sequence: TGTGCCAGCAGCCAGCCCGGGACTAGCGGGATCGAAGACAATGAGCAGTTCTTC. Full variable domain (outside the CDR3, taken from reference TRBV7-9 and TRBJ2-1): DTGVSQNPRHKITKRGQNVTFRCDPISEHNRLYWYRQTLGQGPEFLTYFQNEAQLEKSRLLSDRFSAERPKGSFSTLEIQRTEQGDSAMYLCASSQPGTSGIEDNEQFFGPGTRLTVL.

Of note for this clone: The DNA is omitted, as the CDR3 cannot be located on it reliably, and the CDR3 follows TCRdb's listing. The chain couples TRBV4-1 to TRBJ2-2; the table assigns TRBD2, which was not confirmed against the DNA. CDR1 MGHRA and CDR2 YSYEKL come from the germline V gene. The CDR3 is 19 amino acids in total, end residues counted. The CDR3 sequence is CPEICASSHPPRWAGELFF.